The rows below give T cell receptor beta chains drawn from one sample of a study of blood T cells in healthy people across ages. TCRdb itself ran the 5' RACE reads through MiXCR, one entry per CDR3 protein. The sample holds 550,000 to 750,000 distinct CDR3 sequences; around a fifth are singletons and the top ten take about 3.6%. Sequenced input: blood. The receptor set was obtained from a man between 70 and 80 years old in good health. Both conserved end residues are part of each CDR3. A D gene is named only where the DNA matches it firmly. Some rows have no size entry. The others give once, few or many, or a class for an expanded clone.

size	V	D	J	CDR3	DNA
-	TRBV25-1	TRBD1	TRBJ1-4	CASSDVRQGLYEKLFF	TGTGCCAGCAGTGATGTCCGACAGGGACTCTATGAAAAACTGTTTTTT
few	TRBV12-3/TRBV12-4	-	TRBJ2-7	CASRWYSYEQYF	TGTGCCAGCAGATGGTACTCCTACGAGCAGTACTTC
few	TRBV5-1	TRBD1	TRBJ1-4	CASSSTQGGAEKLFF	TGCGCCAGCAGCTCTACACAGGGGGGAGCTGAAAAACTGTTTTTT
-	TRBV7-3	-	TRBJ1-3	CASSTTSRALSGNTIYF	TGTGCCAGCAGCACCACCTCCAGGGCCCTCTCTGGAAACACCATATATTTT
-	TRBV5-1	-	TRBJ2-2	CASSTGIGGELFF	TGCGCCAGCAGTACCGGGATCGGCGGGGAGCTGTTTTTT
-	TRBV2	-	TRBJ2-3	CASSVEASTDTQYF	TGTGCCAGCAGTGTGGAGGCTTCCACAGATACGCAGTATTTT
few	TRBV4-1	-	TRBJ1-3	CASSQAHSSGNTIYF	TGCGCCAGCAGCCAAGCTCACAGCTCTGGAAACACCATATATTTT
-	TRBV5-1	-	TRBJ1-3	CASSLAGVGDTIYF	TGCGCCAGCAGCTTGGCTGGGGTCGGAGACACCATATATTTT
few	TRBV27	-	TRBJ2-5	CASGSVTRRETQYF	TGTGCCAGCGGATCCGTGACACGCCGAGAGACCCAGTACTTC
-	TRBV29-1	-	TRBJ1-1	CSVNVGNTEAFF	TGCAGCGTTAACGTCGGGAACACTGAAGCTTTCTTT
few	TRBV4-3	TRBD2	TRBJ2-1	CASSQEGSGSSHEQFF	TGCGCCAGCAGCCAAGAGGGGAGCGGGAGTTCGCATGAGCAGTTCTTC
-	TRBV28	TRBD2	TRBJ2-2	CASQGTSGSNTGELFF	TGTGCCAGTCAGGGGACTAGCGGTTCTAACACCGGGGAGCTGTTTTTT
once	TRBV27	TRBD2	TRBJ2-3	CASSTRLAASTDTQYF	TGTGCCAGCAGTACCCGACTAGCGGCCAGCACAGATACGCAGTATTTT
-	TRBV9	-	TRBJ2-7	CASSVSPGSSYEQYF	TGTGCCAGCAGCGTATCTCCCGGGAGCTCCTACGAGCAGTACTTC
once	TRBV5-1	TRBD2	TRBJ2-5	CASSSASSFSGGETQYF	TGCGCCAGCAGCTCCGCATCCTCATTTAGCGGGGGAGAGACCCAGTACTTC
-	TRBV29-1	TRBD1	TRBJ2-2	CSARTGLDTGELFF	TGCAGCGCTAGGACAGGGTTGGACACCGGGGAGCTGTTTTTT
-	TRBV5-6	-	TRBJ2-1	CASTQGQWRRPFF	TGTGCCAGCACTCAGGGGCAGTGGAGGAGGCCGTTCTTC
-	TRBV18	-	TRBJ2-7	CASSPGADPTYEQYF	TGTGCCAGCTCACCAGGGGCAGACCCTACCTACGAGCAGTACTTC
once	TRBV20-1	-	TRBJ1-4	CSARDVTTNEKLFF	TGCAGTGCTAGAGATGTTACAACTAATGAAAAACTGTTTTTT
-	TRBV7-8	-	TRBJ2-3	CASSLVTGRGEDTQYF	TGTGCCAGCAGCTTAGTAACAGGGAGAGGAGAAGATACGCAGTATTTT
-	TRBV11-2	TRBD1	TRBJ2-7	CASSLSHIDRGSSYEQYF	TGTGCCAGCAGCTTATCCCATATAGACAGGGGATCATCCTACGAGCAGTACTTC
few	TRBV6-6	TRBD1	TRBJ2-7	CASRTGEYEQYF	TGTGCCAGCCGGACAGGGGAATACGAGCAGTACTTC
-	TRBV5-1	-	TRBJ2-1	CASSAFGGPPDDEQFF	TGCGCCAGCAGCGCGTTCGGGGGGCCCCCGGACGATGAGCAGTTCTTC
few	TRBV12-3/TRBV12-4	-	TRBJ1-2	CANSRRGIDGYTF	TGTGCCAACAGCCGCCGGGGGATTGATGGCTACACCTTC
-	TRBV7-9	-	TRBJ2-1	CASSLGQGLYNEQFF	TGTGCCAGCAGCTTAGGACAGGGACTCTACAATGAGCAGTTCTTC
few	TRBV20-1	TRBD1	TRBJ1-5	CSATGTEVSNQPQHF	TGCAGTGCTACCGGGACAGAAGTTAGCAATCAGCCCCAGCATTTT
few	TRBV6-4	-	TRBJ1-2	CASSDNERGYTF	TGTGCCAGCAGTGACAACGAACGTGGCTACACCTTC
few	TRBV30	-	TRBJ2-5	CAWNPNRETQYF	TGTGCCTGGAACCCGAACCGAGAGACCCAGTACTTC
-	TRBV4-3	-	TRBJ2-1	CASSPDYLSYNEQFF	TGCGCCAGCAGCCCCGACTATCTCTCCTACAATGAGCAGTTCTTC
few	TRBV4-1	TRBD2	TRBJ2-2	CASSPRGGQELFF	TGCGCCAGCAGCCCCCGGGGGGGCCAGGAGCTGTTTTTT
few	TRBV6-2/TRBV6-3	-	TRBJ1-6	CASSYGGIGSPLHF	TGTGCCAGCAGTTACGGGGGAATAGGATCACCCCTCCACTTT
few	TRBV20-1	TRBD2	TRBJ2-1	CSARRTSGRTFYNEQFF	TGCAGTGCTAGGCGGACTAGCGGGAGAACGTTTTACAATGAGCAGTTCTTC
few	TRBV7-9	TRBD2	TRBJ2-1	CASSSSGGYSYNEQFF	TGTGCCAGCAGCTCTAGCGGGGGCTACTCCTACAATGAGCAGTTCTTC
-	TRBV5-1	TRBD2	TRBJ2-1	CVSGVGGGNEQFF	TGCGTCAGCGGCGTGGGCGGGGGCAATGAGCAGTTCTTC
-	TRBV15	TRBD1	TRBJ2-5	CATSRVRDRSQETQYF	TGTGCCACCAGCAGAGTAAGGGACAGAAGCCAAGAGACCCAGTACTTC
few	TRBV28	-	TRBJ2-5	CASRNGDQETQYF	TGTGCCAGCAGAAACGGGGACCAAGAGACCCAGTACTTC
-	TRBV11-1	TRBD2	TRBJ2-1	CASSLGTSGSDEQFF	TGTGCCAGCAGCTTGGGGACTAGCGGGAGCGATGAGCAGTTCTTC
many	TRBV29-1	TRBD1	TRBJ2-3	CSVGQGQTDTQYF	TGCAGCGTCGGACAGGGACAGACAGATACGCAGTATTTT
-	TRBV6-6	TRBD1	TRBJ2-6	CASLRDRALSGANVLTF	TGTGCCAGCTTACGGGACAGGGCCCTCTCTGGGGCCAACGTCCTGACTTTC
-	TRBV7-8	TRBD1	TRBJ1-5	CASSYTTGGNQPQHF	TGTGCCAGCAGCTACACAACAGGGGGCAATCAGCCCCAGCATTTT
-	TRBV3-1	-	TRBJ2-7	CASRQVVGFGEQYF	TGTGCCAGCAGACAAGTCGTAGGGTTTGGCGAGCAGTACTTC
many	TRBV6-5	-	TRBJ2-5	CASSYSMPKGGSWETQYF	TGTGCCAGCAGTTACTCGATGCCGAAAGGAGGGAGTTGGGAGACCCAGTACTTC
-	TRBV7-8	TRBD1	TRBJ2-1	CASNSGQDYNEQLF	TGTGCCAGCAACTCGGGACAGGATTACAATGAGCAGCTCTTC
-	TRBV4-3	TRBD2	TRBJ2-1	CASSQGGRSGDEQFF	TGCGCCAGCAGCCAAGGCGGGAGGTCGGGCGATGAGCAGTTCTTC
-	TRBV3-1	-	TRBJ1-1	CASSQRESNTEAFF	TGTGCCAGCAGCCAACGGGAGTCGAACACTGAAGCTTTCTTT
-	TRBV27	TRBD1	TRBJ1-1	CASSTRQGRQAFF	TGTGCCAGCAGTACCCGACAGGGTAGACAAGCTTTCTTT
few	TRBV27	-	TRBJ2-5	CAGSLDRLETQYF	TGTGCCGGCAGTTTGGACAGACTAGAGACCCAGTACTTC
-	TRBV20-1	TRBD2	TRBJ2-5	CSAREGSGRAVTFF	TGCAGTGCCAGGGAGGGTAGCGGGAGGGCCGTTACGTTCTTC
few	TRBV5-6	-	TRBJ2-5	CASSLDIWGQETQYF	TGTGCCAGCAGCTTGGACATCTGGGGCCAAGAGACCCAGTACTTC
-	TRBV7-9	TRBD2	TRBJ2-3	CASSFSSGGTDTQYF	TGTGCCAGCAGCTTCTCTAGCGGGGGCACAGATACGCAGTATTTT
many	TRBV28	TRBD1	TRBJ2-7	CASRRGPREQYF	TGTGCCAGCAGGAGGGGGCCTCGGGAGCAGTACTTC
-	TRBV2	-	TRBJ1-4	CASSPDVPVIGKLFF	TGTGCCAGCAGTCCGGACGTCCCTGTGATCGGAAAACTGTTTTTT
many	TRBV20-1	-	TRBJ2-1	CSAPGTVYNEQFF	TGCAGTGCGCCCGGGACTGTCTACAATGAGCAGTTCTTC
many	TRBV28	-	TRBJ2-7	CASSSGQPSYEQYF	TGTGCCAGCAGTTCAGGACAGCCCTCCTACGAGCAGTACTTC
-	TRBV12-3/TRBV12-4	-	TRBJ1-2	CASSLERGSYGYTF	TGTGCCAGCAGTTTAGAAAGGGGATCCTATGGCTACACCTTC